The clone carrying this T cell receptor (beta chain) was picked up many times. Its specificity is unknown. Reverse transcription used roughly 480 ng RNA and constant-region primers for alpha and beta. Each of the alpha and beta chains got its own library through chain-specific third strand synthesis with indices. After a brief PCR adding P5, P7 and a second index, roughly 22 amplification cycles followed. TCRdb used MiXCR to reprocess the 5' RACE reads, holding one entry per CDR3 protein. The sample comprises some 9,300 distinct CDR3 sequences, about 6.5% of which are singletons, and 25% to 35% rests with the top ten. The record originates from a study of HIV-infected patients and healthy controls. Antiretroviral therapy had run roughly three months, about 14 weeks, before follow-up blood collection. The repertoire came from unfractionated whole blood and reflected all unsorted peripheral T cells.

V shed 6 bases and J shed 4 bases, with 21 bases lying between them. Germline V CDR1 and CDR2: SNHLY, FYNNEI. The CDR3 extends over 16 amino acids. General study findings and limits: Treated samples reflected only about three months of therapy, arguably too short to observe immune reconstitution. Significantly higher mean Gini indices appeared in HIV-infected repertoires, possibly reflecting oligoclonality.

Sequenced here: blood, sampled during antiretroviral therapy. The chain carries TRBV2 and TRBJ1-1; D remains unclear. This TCR came from an adult with HIV infection. The donor label of this sample is uncertain. The CDR3 loop reads CASRAQRGFGSTEAFF. CDR3 in DNA: TGTGCCAGCAGGGCCCAGCGGGGTTTCGGGTCCACTGAAGCTTTCTTT.